This T cell receptor beta chain derives from a study of blood T cell repertoires in COVID-19. Only in-frame clones appear in the TCRdb table, and some are missing; sequencing was by immunoSEQ multiplex PCR. In the table there are 300,000 to 350,000 clones, roughly 87% of which are singletons. The CDR3 runs to 14 residues. The germline gives CDR1 ENHRY, CDR2 SYGVKD. Trimming removed 7 bases at V and 7 bases at J, with 20 bases between. This sequence was found in a man aged 25-45 years with COVID-19, enrolled during active disease. The chain is built from TRBV10-3 and TRBJ2-7, with D possibly matching TRBD1 (5 bases). What was sequenced was peripheral blood. In nucleotides, the CDR3 is TGTGCCATCACCCCCGGGCAGGGAATTGGAGAGCAGTACTTC. This codes for CAITPGQGIGEQYF.